Listed below are T cell receptor beta chains from one sample, sequenced in a study of T cell responses to AZD1222 COVID-19 vaccine. TCRdb's copy holds only in-frame clones and misses some; the assay was immunoSEQ multiplex PCR. This table holds 140,000 to 150,000 clones, approximately 89% found once. The starting material was peripheral blood, obtained on day 0 of AZD1222 vaccination. Receptor source: an adult in good health. Both conserved end residues are part of each CDR3. The D gene is left open where the match is weak. Only some rows state a clone size, as once, few, many or a class for expanded clones.

NA	TRBV4-3	TRBJ1-1	NA	TGCGCCAGCAGCCAATGGGGGGGCACTGAAGCTTTCTTT	CASSQWGGTEAFF
NA	TRBV9	TRBJ2-4	once	TGTGCCAGCAGCGTAGAGCAATCGGGGGTGGGAAAAAACATTCAGTACTTC	CASSVEQSGVGKNIQYF
NA	TRBV5-8	TRBJ1-2	NA	TGTGCCAGCAGCTACCTCCCAGTGTATGGCTACACCTTC	CASSYLPVYGYTF
NA	TRBV14	TRBJ2-6	NA	TGTGCCAGCAGCCCTGACCGACGGAGCTCTGGGGCCAACGTCCTGACTTTC	CASSPDRRSSGANVLTF
NA	TRBV7-2	TRBJ1-5	NA	TGTGCCAGCAGCTTAGCTAGCAATCAGCCCCAGCATTTT	CASSLASNQPQHF
NA	TRBV24-1	TRBJ2-1	NA	TGTGCCACCAGTGATTCAATTAACAATGAGCAGTTCTTC	CATSDSINNEQFF
NA	TRBV5-4	TRBJ2-7	NA	TGTGCCAGCAGCTTGGGGGCAGGGACCTACGAGCAGTACTTC	CASSLGAGTYEQYF
NA	TRBV12-3/TRBV12-4	TRBJ2-1	NA	TGTGCCAGCAGTCCGACAGTCTACAATGAGCAGTTCTTC	CASSPTVYNEQFF
NA	TRBV5-4	TRBJ1-6	NA	TGTGCCAGCAGCTTGGAACCGAGCTCCTATAATTCACCCCTCCACTTT	CASSLEPSSYNSPLHF
TRBD1	TRBV5-1	TRBJ2-5	NA	TGCGCCAGCAGCTACCCGGGACAGGGGGAAGAGACCCAGTACTTC	CASSYPGQGEETQYF
NA	TRBV7-3	TRBJ2-3	NA	TGTGCCAGCAGCTCGTCCGGGGCCCATACGCAGTATTTT	CASSSSGAHTQYF
NA	TRBV11-2	TRBJ1-3	few	TGTGCCAGCAGCTTGAGGAGTGACACCATATATTTT	CASSLRSDTIYF
NA	TRBV5-1	TRBJ1-6	few	TGCGCCAGCAGCTTGGGGGACGGTAATTCACCCCTCCACTTT	CASSLGDGNSPLHF
NA	TRBV7-2	TRBJ2-2	NA	TGTGCCAGCAGCCCAGCCGGACCCGGGGAGCTGTTTTTT	CASSPAGPGELFF
NA	TRBV20-1	TRBJ2-3	NA	TGCAGTGCTAGTCATGGCACAGATACGCAGTATTTT	CSASHGTDTQYF
NA	TRBV4-2	TRBJ1-2	NA	TGTGCCAGCAGCCACAAAATTGGCGAATCGACGGGCTACACCTTC	CASSHKIGESTGYTF
NA	TRBV6-5	TRBJ2-1	NA	TGTGCCAGCAACCCGCCAGGTACCTACAATGAGCAGTTCTTC	CASNPPGTYNEQFF
NA	TRBV7-9	TRBJ2-1	NA	TGTGCCAGCAGTTTTCAGGGATTAGGTGACAATGAGCAGTTCTTC	CASSFQGLGDNEQFF
NA	TRBV9	TRBJ1-1	NA	TGTGCCAGCAGCGTAAAAGGAACAACAGCTACTGAAGCTTTCTTT	CASSVKGTTATEAFF
NA	TRBV7-9	TRBJ2-2	once	TGTGCCAGCAGCTTCCAACAGGGATCCGGGGAGCTGTTTTTT	CASSFQQGSGELFF
NA	TRBV24-1	TRBJ1-1	NA	TGTGCCACCAGTGACAAACAGGGCATGAACACTGAAGCTTTCTTT	CATSDKQGMNTEAFF
TRBD2	TRBV7-9	TRBJ2-3	NA	TGTGCCAGCAGCTTACTCGGGGGGGGCACAGATACGCAGTATTTT	CASSLLGGGTDTQYF
NA	TRBV5-4	TRBJ1-1	NA	TGTGCCAGCAGCTTGGACAGGCTTGGGGGTGAAGCTTTCTTT	CASSLDRLGGEAFF